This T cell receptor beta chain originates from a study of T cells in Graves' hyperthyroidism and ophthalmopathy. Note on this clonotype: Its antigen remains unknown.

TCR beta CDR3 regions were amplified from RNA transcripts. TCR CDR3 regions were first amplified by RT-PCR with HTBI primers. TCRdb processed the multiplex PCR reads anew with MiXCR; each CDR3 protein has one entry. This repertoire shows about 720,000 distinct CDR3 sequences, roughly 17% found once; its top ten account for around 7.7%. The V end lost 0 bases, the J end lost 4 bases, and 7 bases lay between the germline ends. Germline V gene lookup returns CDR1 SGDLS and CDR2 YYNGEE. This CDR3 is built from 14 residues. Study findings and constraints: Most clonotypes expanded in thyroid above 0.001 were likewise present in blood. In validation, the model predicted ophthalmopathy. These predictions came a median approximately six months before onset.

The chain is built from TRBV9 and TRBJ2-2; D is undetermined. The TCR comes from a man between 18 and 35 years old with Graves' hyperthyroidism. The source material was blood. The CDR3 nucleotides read TGTGCCAGCAGCGTAGTATCGGGCACCGGGGAGCTGTTTTTT. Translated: CASSVVSGTGELFF.